This T cell receptor beta chain was obtained from a study of a mutant IDH1 vaccine in newly diagnosed glioma. Study in general: Onset of vaccination occurred 4-6 weeks following radiotherapy alone, or with temozolomide cycles. Before enrollment, the patients had been treated with radiotherapy alone, temozolomide alone, or both together. Most of them had received both. In the visit schedule, V12 fell in week 35, while V13 fell in week 47.

Profiled with immunoSEQ multiplex PCR; TCRdb holds only in-frame clones, not every one. The sample holds 42,000 or so clones, 83% seen once. Time point given: week 35, safety follow-up. What each vaccine dose contained was 300 ug of mutant IDH1 20-mer peptide, accompanied by topical imiquimod. The study enrolled donors with new WHO grade 3 or 4 IDH1-mutant, ATRX-lost astrocytomas. About this clone: Antigen specificity is unknown.

V was clipped by 4 bases and J by 0 bases, with 20 bases between them. The V gene's germline CDR1 is SGHRS and CDR2 YFSETQ. The CDR3 has 18 amino acids. The rearrangement links TRBV5-1 to TRBJ2-4; TRBD1 is a possible D gene (6 bases). The clonotype was recovered from a woman aged 45-59 years with glioma. This material consisted of PBMCs, taken from a glioma patient whose treatment included an IDH1 peptide vaccine. This CDR3 reads CASSAEDSNYVAKNIQYF. In nucleotides, the CDR3 is TGCGCCAGCAGCGCGGAGGACAGCAATTACGTAGCCAAAAACATTCAGTACTTC.